This TCR beta chain was captured in a study of CD8 T cells in Susac syndrome. Study-wide background: Roughly 6 sequenced Susac syndrome patients had clinically active disease, while eight or nine were in remission.

The RNA, roughly 0.45 to 1 ug, was put through reverse transcription using random hexamers. It was immunoSEQ multiplex PCR that amplified TCR beta CDR3 across 54 Vbeta and 13 Jbeta. TCRdb itself ran the immunoSEQ multiplex PCR reads through MiXCR, one entry per CDR3 protein. The sample records about 240,000 distinct CDR3 sequences, roughly 95% being singletons. The clonotype comes from a human donor with Susac syndrome. Sequencing was done on a sample of CD4+ T cells from PBMCs.

CDR3 sequence: CASSRLPNQPQHF. The CDR3 DNA reads TGCGCCAGCAGCCGCCTCCCCAATCAGCCCCAGCATTTT. The chain links TRBV4-1 to TRBJ1-5; D is ambiguous. Per germline, CDR1 MGHRA and CDR2 YSYEKL. The CDR3 totals 13 residues. Between the trimmed V and J ends, which lost 4 bases and 3 bases, there was a span of 7 bases.